The 18 T cell receptor beta chains listed next were all sequenced from one sample in a study of blood T cells in healthy people across ages. A second about 6 to 12 cycle PCR used barcoded and J-beta primers. In TCRdb, the 5' RACE reads were re-called with MiXCR into one record per CDR3 protein. In the table there are 1.2 million to 1.5 million distinct CDR3 sequences, around 42% of which are singletons. The sequenced material came from blood. The origin of the receptors is a woman aged 18-29 years in good health.

This clonotype has at least ten counts. The chain combines TRBV29-1 with TRBJ2-3, with D unresolved. The CDR3 covers 13 residues. V lost 5 bases to trimming and J lost 3 bases, with 12 bases between them. Per the germline V gene, CDR1 is SQVTM and CDR2 is ANQGSEA. CDR3 nucleotide sequence: TGCAGCGTTCGGCTAGTCACTACAGATACGCAGTATTTT. Residues: CSVRLVTTDTQYF.

This clonotype has just a few counts. This rearrangement joins TRBV14 to TRBJ1-1; the D gene is possibly TRBD1 (5 bases). The ends were cut back, 1 base at V and 1 base at J, with 19 bases in the middle. Germline V lookup: CDR1 SGHDN, CDR2 FVKESK. The CDR3 sequence is 18 residues long. CDR3 bases: TGTGCCAGCAGCCAAGTGGGCAGGGATGGTTTTAAGAACACTGAAGCTTTCTTT. Translation gives CASSQVGRDGFKNTEAFF.

The genes are TRBV10-3 and TRBJ2-1, with D tentatively TRBD2 (7 bases). The DNA end is more similar to TRBJ2-7, so the J call may be wrong. Germline CDR1 and CDR2: ENHRY and SYGVKD. This CDR3 has 16 amino acids. As DNA, the CDR3 is TGTGCCATCAGGGCTGGGGGCGGGGGCGCTTACAATGAGCAGTACTTC. This sequence encodes CAIRAGGGGAYNEQYF.

This chain uses TRBV3-1 with TRBJ2-3; maybe TRBD2 (6 bases). CDR1 is LGHDT and CDR2 is YNNKEL in the germline V gene (reference sequence). V lost 1 base and J lost 2, with 13 bases in between. The length of the CDR3 is 16 residues. In DNA form, the CDR3 reads TGTGCCAGCAGCCAAGCGAGTAGCGGTATCACAGATACGCAGTATTTT. It is translated as CASSQASSGITDTQYF.

V and J are TRBV20-1 and TRBJ1-5, with 7 bases aligning to TRBD1. The CDR3 contains 16 residues. Per germline, CDR1 DFQATT and CDR2 SNEGSKA (reference sequence). The V gene end was trimmed by 6 bases and the J gene end by 3 bases; junction bases not matched to a gene: 14. The CDR3 loop is CSAPGGRGVSNQPQHF. In DNA form, the CDR3 reads TGCAGTGCCCCAGGGGGGAGGGGGGTTTCCAATCAGCCCCAGCATTTT.

V and J are TRBV27 and TRBJ1-6; the D gene is possibly TRBD1 (6 bases). The CDR3 has 14 amino acids. CDR1 and CDR2 from the germline V gene are MNHEY and SMNVEV (reference sequence). Deletions cut 3 bases from V and 9 bases from J, with 12 bases between. CDR3 loop: CASSLGRGGSPLHF. The DNA of the CDR3 is TGTGCCAGCAGTTTGGGCAGGGGAGGTTCACCCCTCCACTTT.

This clonotype has more than one count but fewer than ten. The V call is TRBV30, the J call TRBJ2-1; D not certain. Trimming pared 3 bases from V and 8 bases from J, leaving 14 bases between. The CDR3 contains 13 residues. Germline V gene sequence: CDR1 GTSNPN, CDR2 SVGIG (reference sequence). In DNA form, the CDR3 reads TGTGCCTGGAGCGTTGGAGACCCGGATGAGCAGTTCTTC. Its translation: CAWSVGDPDEQFF.

This clonotype was observed a handful of times. The CDR3 DNA reads TGTGCCACCAGTGCGGCTAGCGGGAACAATGAGCAGTTCTTC. This translates into CATSAASGNNEQFF. J is TRBJ2-1 and V is TRBV24-1, with 9 bases matching TRBD2. The V gene end was trimmed by 5 bases and the J gene end by 5 bases; junction bases not matched to a gene: 3. Germline loops: CDR1 KGHDR, CDR2 SFDVKD. There are 14 residues in the CDR3.

The chain combines TRBV28 with TRBJ1-1; 9 bases map to TRBD1. The CDR3 sequence is 14 residues long. J was trimmed by 0 bases and V by 9 bases; bases with no gene match: 5. The germline gives CDR1 MDHEN, CDR2 SYDVKM. As DNA, the CDR3 is TGTGCCAGTAGACAGGGGGGGATGAACACTGAAGCTTTCTTT. It encodes CASRQGGMNTEAFF.

This clonotype was recorded a few times. The chain carries TRBV12-3 or TRBV12-4 and TRBJ2-5; D is ambiguous. Trimming stripped 5 bases from V and 5 bases from J, with 12 bases between. The CDR3 has 13 residues. The CDR3 DNA follows: TGTGCCAGCAGTACGGGCCCCGCGGAGACCCAGTACTTC. It translates to CASSTGPAETQYF.

The V call is TRBV24-1, the J call TRBJ2-1; D unresolved. This CDR3 contains 12 residues. The V gene lost 1 base and the J gene lost 12 bases, with 9 bases spanning the gap. Germline V gene data show CDR1 as KGHDR and CDR2 as SFDVKD. CDR3: CATSDLAGLQFF. As DNA, the CDR3 is TGTGCCACCAGTGATTTAGCTGGGCTGCAGTTCTTC.

The chain joins TRBV7-9 to TRBJ2-2; 8 nucleotides agree with TRBD2. The CDR3 consists of 17 residues. In germline, CDR1 is SEHNR, CDR2 FQNEAQ (reference sequence). Losses at the gene ends were 5 bases for V and 1 base for J; bases not matched to a gene: 9. In DNA form, the CDR3 reads TGTGCCAGCAGCCCCCCCAAAAGCGGGAGGAACACCGGGGAGCTGTTTTTT. It translates to CASSPPKSGRNTGELFF.

The chain recombines TRBV30 with TRBJ2-7, with D uncertain. Germline V gene lookup returns CDR1 GTSNPN and CDR2 SVGIG (reference sequence). V was pared by 2 bases and J by 3 bases, with 8 bases between. CDR3 length: 12 residues. Here the CDR3 reads CAWSSDIYEQYF. In DNA, the CDR3 is TGTGCCTGGAGTTCGGATATCTACGAGCAGTACTTC.

About this clonotype: It may be a read error: a sequence one base away is much more abundant. The J gene is TRBJ2-1, the V gene TRBV12-3 or TRBV12-4; 9 positions match TRBD2. The CDR3 is 15 amino acids. V trimming: 7 bases; J trimming: 0 bases; junction bases outside the gene matches: 4. The CDR3 region is CASTFSGSSYNEQFF. CDR3 DNA sequence: TGTGCCAGCACCTTTAGCGGGAGCTCCTACAATGAGCAGTTCTTC.

Only a few counts were recorded for this clonotype. The chain links TRBV20-1 to TRBJ1-5, with D possibly TRBD1 on 6 matching bases. CDR1 is DFQATT, CDR2 SNEGSKA, per germline (reference sequence). The CDR3 totals 14 residues. V was cut by 3 bases and J by 3 bases, with 12 bases left in between. CDR3 in DNA: TGCAGTGCTAGGGACAGCTCTCCCAATCAGCCCCAGCATTTT. Protein: CSARDSSPNQPQHF.

The chain couples TRBV6-5 to TRBJ2-1; the match to TRBD2 covers 9 bases. The CDR3 sequence is 17 residues long. Germline V gives CDR1 MNHEY, CDR2 SVGAGI. J was trimmed by 3 bases and V by 4 bases; bases with no gene match: 10. CDR3 residues: CASSSSGRLAVYNEQFF. The CDR3 DNA sequence: TGTGCCAGCAGTTCGTCGGGACGACTAGCGGTCTACAATGAGCAGTTCTTC.

V usage is TRBV21-1 and J usage is TRBJ2-1; TRBD1 is taken as the D call from the table, unchecked against the DNA. TRBV21-1 is noted as a pseudogene. The length of the CDR3 is 15 residues. This CDR3 reads CASSKPGTGGYEQFF. The CDR3 DNA follows: TGTGCCAGCAGCAAGCCCGGGACAGGGGGTTATGAGCAGTTCTTC.

This clonotype showed up just a few times. V usage is TRBV12-3 or TRBV12-4 and J usage is TRBJ2-6, with a possible D match to TRBD2 (7 bases). The V gene lost 1 base and the J gene lost 5 bases, with 12 bases spanning the gap. This CDR3 region has 16 residues. CDR3 sequence: CASSLVGGLWANVLTF. The CDR3 DNA reads as TGTGCCAGCAGTTTAGTCGGGGGGCTTTGGGCCAACGTCCTGACTTTC.